Each of the 29 T cell receptor beta chains below was sequenced from the same sample in a study of T cell repertoires in cytomegalovirus infection. In TCRdb, the reads were re-called with MiXCR into one record per CDR3 protein. The sample includes hundreds of thousands of distinct CDR3 sequences, 24% of them seen just once. Sequencing was done on a sample of CD8+ T cells from PBMCs. The receptors come from a human donor in good health (CMV status not recorded). Some clones in this sample may be carry-over from other donors' samples.

The genes are TRBV20-1 and TRBJ1-2; D is perhaps TRBD1 (6 bases). Trimming removed 5 bases from V and 0 bases from J, with 10 bases in between. The CDR3 covers 13 residues. Germline V gene data show CDR1 as DFQATT and CDR2 as SNEGSKA (reference sequence). CDR3 in amino acids: CSAPGQTNYGYTF. The CDR3 nucleotides are TGCAGTGCTCCGGGACAAACTAACTATGGCTACACCTTC.

This clonotype was picked up a small number of times. This sequence joins TRBV4-3 and TRBJ1-2; possibly TRBD1 for D (5 bases). The CDR3 loop spans 14 amino acids. CDR1 LGHNA and CDR2 YSLEER come from the germline V gene. The V gene lost 0 bases and the J gene lost 4 bases, with 9 bases spanning the gap. In DNA, the CDR3 is TGCGCCAGCAGCCAAGAGGGGGAGTTCTATGGCTACACCTTC. This codes for CASSQEGEFYGYTF.

This clonotype has a handful of counts. V usage is TRBV27 and J usage is TRBJ2-1; maybe TRBD2 (5 bases). Trimming removed 5 bases from V and 1 base from J, with 12 bases in between. The CDR3 loop spans 15 amino acids. Germline lookup yields CDR1 MNHEY and CDR2 SMNVEV (reference sequence). As DNA, the CDR3 is TGTGCCAGCAGTAACATAGCGAGTTCCTACAATGAGCAGTTCTTC. Protein product: CASSNIASSYNEQFF.

The chain uses TRBV7-3 and TRBJ2-3; D gene ambiguous. Trimming cost V 6 bases and J 6 bases, with 13 bases left between them. CDR3 length: 13 amino acids. The germline gives CDR1 SGHTA, CDR2 FQGTGA. The CDR3 bases are TGTGCCAGCAGTCCAAGCCCCGCCGATACGCAGTATTTT. This encodes CASSPSPADTQYF. The whole variable domain, remainder taken from reference TRBV7-3 and TRBJ2-3, is GAGVSQTPSNKVTEKGKYVELRCDPISGHTALYWYRQSLGQGPEFLIYFQGTGAADDSGLPNDRFFAVRPEGSVSTLKIQRTERGDSAVYLCASSPSPADTQYFGPGTRLTVL.

This clonotype was seen ten or more times. This chain uses TRBV7-9 with TRBJ1-1, with a weak D call TRBD1 (5 bases). There are 14 residues in the CDR3. Germline loops: CDR1 SEHNR, CDR2 FQNEAQ (reference sequence). Trimming took 3 bases from V and 2 from J, leaving 10 bases between them. In DNA form, the CDR3 reads TGTGCCAGCAGCTTGGGGGGGGTTAACACTGAAGCTTTCTTT. This sequence encodes CASSLGGVNTEAFF.

V usage is TRBV3-1 and J usage is TRBJ2-6, with no clear D. Trimming pared 0 bases from V and 0 bases from J, leaving 9 bases between. The CDR3 is made up of 17 amino acids. Germline V gives CDR1 LGHDT, CDR2 YNNKEL (reference sequence). CDR3 DNA sequence: TGTGCCAGCAGCCAAGAAAGTCCCGTCTCTGGGGCCAACGTCCTGACTTTC. This codes for CASSQESPVSGANVLTF.

The chain has TRBV6-4 and TRBJ2-3; 8 bases align to TRBD1. This CDR3 has 16 residues. Per the germline V gene, CDR1 is MRHNA and CDR2 is SNTAGT. The ends lost 6 bases at V and 5 bases at J; junction bases unmatched: 13. CDR3: CASSDEYQGARDTQYF. The CDR3 region has the DNA TGTGCCAGCAGCGATGAGTACCAGGGGGCTCGAGATACGCAGTATTTT.

This clonotype came up a few times. This sequence joins TRBV7-3 and TRBJ2-2; a possible D gene is TRBD2 (6 bases). The CDR3 extends over 15 amino acids. Germline V CDR1 and CDR2: SGHTA, FQGTGA. V shed 5 bases and J shed 5 bases, with 15 bases lying between them. The CDR3 sequence: CASSHVEGQTGELFF. The DNA for the CDR3 is TGTGCCAGCAGCCACGTGGAGGGGCAGACCGGGGAGCTGTTTTTT.

This clonotype was recorded a few times. The genes are TRBV6-6 and TRBJ1-6, with a possible D match to TRBD1 (6 bases). This CDR3 is 14 amino acids long. V lost 6 bases and J 9 bases, leaving 15 bases between the germline ends. From germline, CDR1 is MNHNY and CDR2 SVGAGI (reference sequence). The CDR3 reads CASSPAGGGSPLHF. The CDR3 DNA reads TGTGCCAGCAGCCCCGCCGGGGGCGGTTCACCCCTCCACTTT.

As regards this clonotype: A read error is possible here, since a much larger clone lies one base away. CDR3 DNA sequence: TGTGCCAGCAGCCCCAGGGGGGCCTATGGCTACACCTTC. Translated, it gives CASSPRGAYGYTF. The gene calls are TRBV13 and TRBJ1-2; 7 nucleotides match TRBD1. V gave up 5 bases and J gave up 4 bases; unmatched junction bases: 4. The germline gives CDR1 PRHDT, CDR2 FYEKMQ (reference sequence). The CDR3 consists of 13 residues.

There are many counts of this clonotype. The V gene is TRBV7-9, the J gene TRBJ2-3; D is perhaps TRBD1 or TRBD2 (5 bases each). The CDR3 totals 18 residues. Trimming left V 2 bases short and J 4 bases short, with 22 bases between. CDR1 SEHNR and CDR2 FQNEAQ come from the germline V gene (reference sequence). This CDR3 is CASSLSTSGAGYPDTQYF. The CDR3 DNA follows: TGTGCCAGCAGCTTATCTACCTCCGGGGCAGGGTATCCAGATACGCAGTATTTT.

The chain links TRBV14 to TRBJ2-7; TRBD1 matches at 9 bases. The germline V gene encodes CDR1 SGHDN and CDR2 FVKESK. With V trimmed by 3 bases and J by 4 bases, 19 bases remained unmatched. The CDR3 runs 19 residues. In DNA, the CDR3 is TGTGCCAGCAGCCACTACTCCGGGACAGGGTACGGAGATCTTTACGAGCAGTACTTC. Translating gives CASSHYSGTGYGDLYEQYF.

V usage is TRBV19 and J usage is TRBJ2-2, with 7 bases aligning to TRBD1. The germline V gene has CDR1 LNHDA and CDR2 SQIVND (reference sequence). The CDR3 totals 17 residues. J was trimmed by 1 base and V by 5 bases; bases with no gene match: 10. The CDR3 sequence is CASSPGRGTWNTGELFF. CDR3 bases: TGTGCCAGTAGTCCAGGCAGGGGGACATGGAACACCGGGGAGCTGTTTTTT.

This clonotype was counted ten times or more. The J gene is TRBJ1-6, the V gene TRBV6-5, with D unresolved. The germline V and J ends were trimmed by 2 bases and 2 bases, with 13 bases remaining between them. Germline CDR1 and CDR2: MNHEY and SVGAGI. CDR3 size: 17 residues. The CDR3 region is CASSYGVAGTYNSPLHF. In nucleotides, the CDR3 is TGTGCCAGCAGTTACGGTGTAGCAGGCACCTATAATTCACCCCTCCACTTT.

The chain combines TRBV6-5 with TRBJ2-1; 12 bases fit TRBD2. Germline-derived CDR1 and CDR2 are MNHEY and SVGAGI. Germline trimming cut 7 bases from V and 9 bases from J; bases unmatched to any gene: 10. CDR3 length equals 15 residues. CDR3 nucleotides: TGTGCCAGCACTCTCTTCCCGACTAGCGGGGGTGAGCAGTTCTTC. Protein product: CASTLFPTSGGEQFF.

V and J are TRBV4-2 and TRBJ2-1; no firm D call. This CDR3 contains 15 residues. CDR1 is LGHNA and CDR2 is YNFKEQ in the germline V gene. The V end lost 1 base, the J end lost 6 bases, and 13 bases lay between the germline ends. Here the CDR3 DNA reads TGTGCCAGCAGCCAAGGCCTCTGGGTGGGCAATGAGCAGTTCTTC. Amino acid sequence: CASSQGLWVGNEQFF.

This clonotype was seen ten or more times. The chain joins TRBV7-2 to TRBJ2-1; 9 bases line up with TRBD1. CDR1 is SGHTA, CDR2 FQGNSA, per germline. The V and J ends lost 4 bases and 3 bases, in that order; junction bases with no gene match: 4. The CDR3 totals 15 residues. In nucleotides, the CDR3 is TGTGCCAGCAGCTCGGGACAGGGCTTCTACAATGAGCAGTTCTTC. Its protein product is CASSSGQGFYNEQFF.

This clonotype was seen a handful of times. The V and J genes are TRBV11-2 and TRBJ2-1; TRBD1 or TRBD2 may be the D gene (5 bases each). This CDR3 is 15 amino acids long. Germline V gives CDR1 SGHAT, CDR2 FQNNGV. Deletions cut 5 bases from V and 4 bases from J, with 15 bases between. As DNA, the CDR3 is TGTGCCAGCAGCCCCGGGGCACGGTATTACAATGAGCAGTTCTTC. Its translation: CASSPGARYYNEQFF.

Concerning this clonotype: A much more abundant neighbour one base away suggests this may be a read error. The chain links TRBV7-2 to TRBJ2-2, with D unresolved. Germline CDR1 SGHTA, CDR2 FQGNSA. CDR3 length: 13 residues. V dropped 11 bases and J dropped 9 bases, with 19 bases sitting between them. The CDR3: CAVGWGEYRELFF. The CDR3 nucleotides read TGTGCCGTTGGGTGGGGTGAATACCGGGAGCTGTTTTTT. Full variable domain (missing parts from reference TRBV7-2 and TRBJ2-2): GAGVSQSPSNKVTEKGKDVELRCDPISGHTALYWYRQSLGQGLEFLIYFQGNSAPDKSGLPSDRFSAERTGGSVSTLTIQRTQQEDSAVYLCAVGWGEYRELFFGEGSRLTVL.

This clonotype turned up a few times. This chain connects TRBV19 to TRBJ2-1; 7 bases align to TRBD1. Trimming removed 7 bases from V and 0 bases from J; junction bases left unmatched: 9. This CDR3 is built from 16 residues. The germline gives CDR1 LNHDA, CDR2 SQIVND (reference sequence). CDR3 nucleotides: TGTGCCAGTACCACAGGGGATTGGAGCTCCTACAATGAGCAGTTCTTC. It yields the protein CASTTGDWSSYNEQFF.

This clonotype was seen only a few times. The chain couples TRBV12-5 to TRBJ1-1; 9 nucleotides agree with TRBD1. V lost 3 bases to trimming and J lost 0 bases; unmatched junction nucleotides: 8. This CDR3 region has 17 residues. CDR1 and CDR2 (germline): LGHNT, FRNRAP. The CDR3 bases are TGTGCTAGTGGTTTACAGGGGGCTCGGCTTATGAACACTGAAGCTTTCTTT. This gives the protein CASGLQGARLMNTEAFF.

This clonotype was observed many times. The V call is TRBV28, the J call TRBJ2-1; TRBD2 might be the D (5 bases). Trimming stripped 5 bases from V and 0 bases from J, with 14 bases between. Germline V gene lookup returns CDR1 MDHEN and CDR2 SYDVKM. This CDR3 is 16 amino acids long. In nucleotides, the CDR3 is TGTGCCAGCAGTCCCAGAGACTACCACTCCTACAATGAGCAGTTCTTC. Encoded protein: CASSPRDYHSYNEQFF.

The sample holds a few counts of this clonotype. The chain employs TRBV14 and TRBJ2-3; no clear D gene. The V end was cut by 4 bases, the J end by 5 bases, with 22 bases between. The germline V gene has CDR1 SGHDN and CDR2 FVKESK. The length of the CDR3 is 17 residues. The CDR3 sequence: CASSPSERRIYGDTQYF. The CDR3 region has the DNA TGTGCCAGCAGCCCCTCCGAGAGGCGGATTTATGGAGATACGCAGTATTTT.

The CDR3: CASSLADSSYNEQFF. The DNA for the CDR3 is TGTGCCAGTAGTTTAGCGGATAGCTCCTACAATGAGCAGTTCTTC. V is TRBV19 and J is TRBJ2-1; possibly TRBD2 for D (6 bases). The CDR3 is made up of 15 amino acids. V was shortened by 5 bases and J by 0 bases, with 11 bases between the two germline ends. Germline CDR1 LNHDA, CDR2 SQIVND (reference sequence).

The chain carries TRBV29-1 and TRBJ1-4, with D unresolved. V was trimmed by 7 bases and J by 7 bases, leaving 13 bases between them. The CDR3 spans 12 residues. The germline CDR1 and CDR2 sequences are SQVTM and ANQGSEA. The CDR3 DNA reads TGCAGCGATTCAATATCGGGTGAAAAACTGTTTTTT. Its protein product is CSDSISGEKLFF.

The chain has TRBV6-5 and TRBJ2-1, with D possibly being TRBD1 or TRBD2 (5 bases each). Germline V lookup: CDR1 MNHEY, CDR2 SVGAGI. V lost 4 bases and J 10 bases, leaving 14 bases between the germline ends. The CDR3 is 13 residues long. Here the CDR3 reads CASSFEGLEEQFF. The CDR3 DNA reads as TGTGCCAGCAGTTTCGAGGGGTTAGAGGAGCAGTTCTTC.

This clonotype has ten or more counts. The rearrangement uses TRBV15 and TRBJ1-1, with 8 bases that match TRBD1. This CDR3 has 13 amino acids. Germline V gene lookup returns CDR1 LNHNV and CDR2 YYDKDF (reference sequence). The junction had 5 bases not matched to a gene; V was cut back by 4 bases and J by 7 bases. The CDR3 sequence: CATSKDRVDEAFF. The CDR3 bases are TGTGCCACCAGCAAGGACAGGGTGGATGAAGCTTTCTTT.

This sequence joins TRBV28 and TRBJ2-7; D tentatively fits TRBD1 or TRBD2 (6 bases each). The CDR3 totals 14 residues. The germline V gene encodes CDR1 MDHEN and CDR2 SYDVKM. Between the trimmed V and J ends, which lost 8 bases and 3 bases, there was a span of 17 bases. The CDR3 is CASQGTQDRYEQYV. Written as DNA, the CDR3 is TGTGCCAGCCAGGGGACTCAAGACCGCTACGAGCAGTACGTC.

The sample holds one count of this clonotype. The chain recombines TRBV10-3 with TRBJ2-5, with D possibly being TRBD2 (6 bases). CDR3 length equals 14 residues. V lost 2 bases and J lost 2, with 9 bases in between. From germline, CDR1 is ENHRY and CDR2 SYGVKD. CDR3 amino acids: CAISEGTYQETQYF. The CDR3 nucleotides read TGTGCCATCAGTGAGGGGACTTATCAAGAGACCCAGTACTTC.